Listed below are T cell receptor beta chains from one sample, sequenced in a study of identifying expanded T cells in peripheral blood. The protocol was immunoSEQ multiplex PCR, while the TCRdb copy is restricted to in-frame clones and leaves out a portion. The table records roughly 82,000 clones, 80% to 90% of them present only once. Material for sequencing was blood. These receptors all stem from a person between 18 and 75 years old in good health. Both conserved end residues are part of each CDR3. D genes are given only for firm matches. Clone size is given for some rows only: seen once, a few or many times, or a class if the clone is expanded.

>14|TRBV5-8|.|.|TRBJ1-5
CASSLGQTNQPQHF
TGTGCCAGCAGCTTGGGACAAACCAATCAGCCCCAGCATTTT
>17|TRBV7-9|.|TRBD2|TRBJ2-5
CASSLEGRERGQETQYF
TGTGCCAGCAGCTTAGAAGGGCGGGAGAGGGGTCAAGAGACCCAGTACTTC
>13|TRBV6-4|.|.|TRBJ1-1
CASSEGFNTEAFF
TGTGCCAGCAGTGAAGGCTTTAACACTGAAGCTTTCTTT
>16|TRBV15|.|TRBD1|TRBJ1-4
CATSKKTGTTNEKLFF
TGTGCCACCAGCAAAAAGACAGGGACCACTAATGAAAAACTGTTTTTT
>15|TRBV9|.|TRBD2|TRBJ2-1
CASSAAGDPWNEQFF
TGTGCCAGCAGCGCTGCGGGGGACCCTTGGAATGAGCAGTTCTTC
>12|TRBV28|.|.|TRBJ2-2
CASIKRPGELFF
TGTGCCAGCATAAAAAGGCCTGGGGAGCTGTTTTTT
>14|TRBV5-1|.|.|TRBJ1-1
CASSLDGVNTEAFF
TGCGCCAGCAGCTTGGATGGAGTGAACACTGAAGCTTTCTTT
>15|TRBV19|.|.|TRBJ1-2
CASIPGGLSPYGYTF
TGTGCCAGTATCCCCGGGGGACTCAGCCCTTACGGCTACACCTTC
>13|TRBV11-2|.|.|TRBJ1-4
CASSLSGAEKLFF
TGTGCCAGCAGCCTGTCTGGGGCTGAAAAACTGTTTTTT
>14|TRBV28|.|TRBD1|TRBJ2-7
CASSFGDRAYEQYF
TGTGCCAGCAGTTTCGGGGACAGGGCGTACGAGCAGTACTTC
>14|TRBV7-2|few|.|TRBJ2-1
CASSLVAEFDEQFF
TGTGCCAGCAGCTTAGTGGCGGAGTTCGATGAGCAGTTCTTC
>17|TRBV18|.|TRBD1|TRBJ2-6
CASSPGQVLSGANVLTF
TGTGCCAGCTCGCCGGGACAGGTGCTCTCTGGGGCCAACGTCCTGACTTTC
>16|TRBV7-3|.|.|TRBJ2-3
CASSLNITHAPDTQYF
TGTGCCAGCAGCTTAAATATCACGCATGCCCCAGATACGCAGTATTTT
>14|TRBV19|.|.|TRBJ1-5
CASSSVRYNQPQHF
TGTGCCAGTAGTAGCGTGAGGTACAATCAGCCCCAGCATTTT
>14|TRBV5-1|.|.|TRBJ2-1
CASSPGTEGGEQFF
TGCGCCAGCAGCCCCGGGACCGAAGGAGGTGAGCAGTTCTTC
>14|TRBV28|.|.|TRBJ1-5
CASSMAGSNQPQHF
TGTGCCAGCAGCATGGCCGGGAGCAATCAGCCCCAGCATTTT
>13|TRBV7-3|.|TRBD1|TRBJ1-1
CASGTGVNTEAFF
TGTGCCAGCGGCACAGGGGTGAACACTGAAGCTTTCTTT
>13|TRBV9|few|.|TRBJ2-1
CASSVDRNNEQFF
TGTGCCAGCAGCGTAGACAGAAACAATGAGCAGTTCTTC
>15|TRBV6-6|.|TRBD1|TRBJ1-5
CYTHPGQISNQPQHF
TGTTATACCCACCCGGGACAGATTAGCAATCAGCCCCAGCATTTT
>15|TRBV2|.|.|TRBJ2-5
CASRALVPGAETQYF
TGTGCCAGCAGAGCCCTCGTTCCGGGAGCAGAGACCCAGTACTTC
>13|TRBV9|.|.|TRBJ2-2
CASSVVVAGELFF
TGTGCCAGCAGCGTAGTGGTGGCCGGGGAGCTGTTTTTT
>13|TRBV30|.|.|TRBJ1-3
CAWSAQSGNTIYF
TGTGCCTGGAGTGCCCAGAGCGGAAACACCATATATTTT
>16|TRBV19|.|.|TRBJ2-3
CASSISPEGGTDTQYF
TGTGCCAGTAGTATCTCCCCCGAGGGAGGCACAGATACGCAGTATTTT
>14|TRBV30|.|TRBD2|TRBJ2-7
CAWSWGGRTNEQYF
TGTGCCTGGAGTTGGGGGGGTAGGACTAACGAGCAGTACTTC
>12|TRBV6-5|.|.|TRBJ2-2
CASSSPAGELFF
TGTGCCAGCAGTTCCCCGGCCGGGGAGCTGTTTTTT
>15|TRBV5-1|.|.|TRBJ2-1
CASSLGPGDSNEQFF
TGCGCCAGCAGCTTGGGTCCAGGGGATTCGAATGAGCAGTTCTTC
>14|TRBV19|.|.|TRBJ1-5
CASRSVLGNQPQHF
TGTGCCAGTAGAAGCGTGCTGGGCAATCAGCCCCAGCATTTT